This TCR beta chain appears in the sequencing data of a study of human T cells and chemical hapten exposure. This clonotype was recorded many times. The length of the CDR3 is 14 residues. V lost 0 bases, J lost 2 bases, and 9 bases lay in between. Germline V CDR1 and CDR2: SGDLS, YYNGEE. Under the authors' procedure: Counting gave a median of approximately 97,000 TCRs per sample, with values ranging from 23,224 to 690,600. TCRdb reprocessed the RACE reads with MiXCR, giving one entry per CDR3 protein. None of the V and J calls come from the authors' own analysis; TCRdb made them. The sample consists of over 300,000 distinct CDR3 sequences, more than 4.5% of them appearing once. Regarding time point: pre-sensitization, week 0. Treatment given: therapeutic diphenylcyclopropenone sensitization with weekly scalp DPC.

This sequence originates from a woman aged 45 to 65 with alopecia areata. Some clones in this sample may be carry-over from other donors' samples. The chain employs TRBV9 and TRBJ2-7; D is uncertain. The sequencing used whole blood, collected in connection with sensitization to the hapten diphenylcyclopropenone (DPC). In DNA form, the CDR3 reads TGTGCCAGCAGCGTAGGAGGCACAGCCTACGAGCAGTACTTC. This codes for CASSVGGTAYEQYF.